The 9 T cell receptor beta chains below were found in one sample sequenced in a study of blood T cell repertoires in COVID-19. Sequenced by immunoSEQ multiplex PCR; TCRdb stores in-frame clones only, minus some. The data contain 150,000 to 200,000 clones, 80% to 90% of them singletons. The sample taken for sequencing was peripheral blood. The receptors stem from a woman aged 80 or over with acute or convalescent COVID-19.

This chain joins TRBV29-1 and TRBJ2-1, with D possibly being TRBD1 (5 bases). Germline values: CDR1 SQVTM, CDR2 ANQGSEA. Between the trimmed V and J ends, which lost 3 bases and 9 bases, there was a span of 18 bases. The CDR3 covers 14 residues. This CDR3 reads CSVDRGTGGLEQFF. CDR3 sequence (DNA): TGCAGCGTTGACCGAGGTACAGGTGGCCTTGAGCAGTTCTTC.

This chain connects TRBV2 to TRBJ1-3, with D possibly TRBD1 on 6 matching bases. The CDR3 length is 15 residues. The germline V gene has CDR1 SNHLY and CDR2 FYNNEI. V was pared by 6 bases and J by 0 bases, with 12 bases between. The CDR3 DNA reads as TGTGCCAGCAGAGCCGGACAGAGCTCTGGAAACACCATATATTTT. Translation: CASRAGQSSGNTIYF. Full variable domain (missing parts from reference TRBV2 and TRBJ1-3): EPEVTQTPSHQVTQMGQEVILRCVPISNHLYFYWYRQILGQKVEFLVSFYNNEISEKSEIFDDQFSVERPDGSNFTLKIRSTKLEDSAMYFCASRAGQSSGNTIYFGEGSWLTVV.

CDR3 nucleotide sequence: TGTGCCAGCAGCGGGACAGGGGGGAGCACAGATACGCAGTATTTT. This encodes CASSGTGGSTDTQYF. This sequence joins TRBV9 and TRBJ2-3; TRBD1 matches 10 bases. Germline V gene lookup returns CDR1 SGDLS and CDR2 YYNGEE. Trimming cost V 3 bases and J 0 bases; bases outside gene matches: 1. The CDR3 totals 15 residues. Variable domain in full (rest from reference TRBV9 and TRBJ2-3): DSGVTQTPKHLITATGQRVTLRCSPRSGDLSVYWYQQSLDQGLQFLIQYYNGEERAKGNILERFSAQQFPDLHSELNLSSLELGDSALYFCASSGTGGSTDTQYFGPGTRLTVL.

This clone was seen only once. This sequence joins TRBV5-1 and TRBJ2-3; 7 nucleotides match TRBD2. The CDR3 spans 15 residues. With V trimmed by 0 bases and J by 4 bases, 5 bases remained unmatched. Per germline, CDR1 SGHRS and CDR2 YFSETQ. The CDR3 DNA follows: TGCGCCAGCAGCTTGGGGGCAGGGAGGGCAGATACGCAGTATTTT. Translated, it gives CASSLGAGRADTQYF.

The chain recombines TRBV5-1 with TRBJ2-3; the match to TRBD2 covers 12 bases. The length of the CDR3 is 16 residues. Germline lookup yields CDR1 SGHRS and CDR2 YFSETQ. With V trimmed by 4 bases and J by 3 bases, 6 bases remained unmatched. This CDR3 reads CASSKWTSGETDTQYF. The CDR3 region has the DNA TGCGCCAGCAGCAAGTGGACTAGCGGGGAGACAGATACGCAGTATTTT.

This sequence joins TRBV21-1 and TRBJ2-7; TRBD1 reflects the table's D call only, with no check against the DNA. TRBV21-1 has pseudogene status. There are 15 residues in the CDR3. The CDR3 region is CASSTWTGGSYEQYF. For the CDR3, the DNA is TGTGCCAGCAGCACCTGGACAGGGGGCTCCTACGAGCAGTACTTC.

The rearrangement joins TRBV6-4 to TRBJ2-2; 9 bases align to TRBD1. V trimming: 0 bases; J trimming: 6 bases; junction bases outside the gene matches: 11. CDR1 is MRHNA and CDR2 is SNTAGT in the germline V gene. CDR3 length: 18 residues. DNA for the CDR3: TGTGCCAGCAGTGACTCCCCACTATCGGGACAGGGCGCCGGGGAGCTGTTTTTT. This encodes CASSDSPLSGQGAGELFF.

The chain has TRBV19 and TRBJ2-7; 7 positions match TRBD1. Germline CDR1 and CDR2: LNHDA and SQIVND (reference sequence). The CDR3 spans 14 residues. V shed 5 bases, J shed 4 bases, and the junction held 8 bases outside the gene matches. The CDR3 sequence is CASSAQGVRYEQYF. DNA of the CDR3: TGTGCCAGTAGTGCTCAGGGGGTACGTTACGAGCAGTACTTC.

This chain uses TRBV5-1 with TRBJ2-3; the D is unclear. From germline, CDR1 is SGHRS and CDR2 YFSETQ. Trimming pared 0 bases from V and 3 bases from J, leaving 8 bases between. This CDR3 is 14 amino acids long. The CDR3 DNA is TGCGCCAGCAGCTTGGGTAGTGAAACAGATACGCAGTATTTT. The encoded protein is CASSLGSETDTQYF.